This TCR beta chain emerged from a study of shared clonotypes between healthy human individuals. Broader study findings: In several donors, around 5% of naive CD4 clonotypes appeared in common.

Method: immunoSEQ multiplex PCR; TCRdb's copy keeps in-frame clones and lacks some. Among roughly 2,000,000 clones listed, roughly 94% were seen once. As to this clone: Its antigen is not known.

The length of the CDR3 is 14 residues. Germline CDR1 is SGHNT and CDR2 is YYREEE (reference sequence). After removal of 4 bases from V and 2 bases from J, the junction contained 6 bases not matched to a gene. CD45RO-negative cells were positively selected for CCR7, leaving out terminally differentiated effector memory CD45RA+ cells. Each donor was a Caucasian adult residing in Nashville, Tennessee. The V and J genes are TRBV5-4 and TRBJ2-7, with TRBD2 matching over 7 bases. This sequence originates from a man between 18 and 29 years old in good health. Source material: naive CD8+ T cells sorted from blood. The CDR3 here is CASSGGGLPYEQYF. The CDR3 DNA is TGTGCCAGCAGCGGGGGGGGTCTACCCTACGAGCAGTACTTC.